These 18 T cell receptor beta chains were sequenced from one sample in a study of cytomegalovirus exposure and HLA in healthy donors. PCR amplification relied on 60 Vbeta primers (plus 13 Jbeta primers). Only in-frame clones appear in the TCRdb table, and some are missing; sequencing was by immunoSEQ multiplex PCR. Of about 210,000 clones in the sample, approximately 86% were seen once. The sequencing sample was made of PBMCs. The receptors come from a woman in her twenties or thirties in good health and CMV-seronegative.

The V call is TRBV5-5, the J call TRBJ2-2; no firm D call. Germline-derived CDR1 and CDR2 are SGHKS and YYEKEE (reference sequence). This CDR3 has 13 amino acids. V dropped 1 base and J dropped 4 bases, with 5 bases sitting between them. The CDR3, as DNA: TGTGCCAGCAGCTTGCACGGCACCGGGGAGCTGTTTTTT. Its protein product is CASSLHGTGELFF.

This rearrangement joins TRBV5-1 to TRBJ2-7; no firm D call. The CDR3 spans 13 residues. Germline V gene sequence: CDR1 SGHRS, CDR2 YFSETQ. Between the trimmed V and J ends, which lost 5 bases and 4 bases, there was a span of 13 bases. This CDR3 is CASSHREPYEQYF. In DNA form, the CDR3 reads TGCGCCAGCAGTCATAGAGAACCATACGAGCAGTACTTC.

V usage is TRBV5-1 and J usage is TRBJ1-4; D is possibly TRBD1 (6 bases). There are 16 residues in the CDR3. The V and J ends lost 0 bases and 0 bases respectively, with 9 bases between them. Germline V gene data show CDR1 as SGHRS and CDR2 as YFSETQ. The CDR3 nucleotides are TGCGCCAGCAGCTTGGAGGGACACACAACTAATGAAAAACTGTTTTTT. Its protein is CASSLEGHTTNEKLFF. The variable domain in full, with the rest retrieved from reference TRBV5-1 and TRBJ1-4, is KAGVTQTPRYLIKTRGQQVTLSCSPISGHRSVSWYQQTPGQGLQFLFEYFSETQRNKGNFPGRFSGRQFSNSRSEMNVSTLELGDSALYLCASSLEGHTTNEKLFFGSGTQLSVL.

The J gene is TRBJ2-1, the V gene TRBV7-2, with D perhaps TRBD1 (5 bases). Germline values: CDR1 SGHTA, CDR2 FQGNSA. Deletions cut 2 bases from V and 3 bases from J, with 14 bases between. This CDR3 contains 16 residues. CDR3 region: CASSLSFRGFYNEQFF. The DNA of the CDR3 is TGTGCCAGCAGCTTAAGTTTTAGGGGATTCTACAATGAGCAGTTCTTC.

This clone was recorded once. The genes are TRBV18 and TRBJ2-5; D is perhaps TRBD2 (6 bases). Germline lookup yields CDR1 KGHSH and CDR2 LQKENI. This CDR3 spans 14 amino acids. Trimming removed 3 bases at V and 2 bases at J, with 10 bases between. In nucleotides, the CDR3 is TGTGCCAGCTCACCGTCTGGAGGGCAAGAGACCCAGTACTTC. It specifies CASSPSGGQETQYF.

The chain has TRBV7-9 and TRBJ2-7, with 10 bases fitting TRBD1. The CDR3 totals 15 residues. Germline CDR1 is SEHNR and CDR2 is FQNEAQ (reference sequence). V dropped 6 bases and J dropped 0; count of bases not matched to a gene: 5. The CDR3 region is CASSRQGALSYEQYF. CDR3 coding DNA: TGTGCCAGCAGTCGACAGGGGGCCCTCTCCTACGAGCAGTACTTC.

The chain carries TRBV6-5 and TRBJ1-2; D remains ambiguous. The CDR3 runs 14 residues. CDR1 MNHEY and CDR2 SVGAGI come from the germline V gene. V lost 2 bases, J lost 8 bases, and 15 bases lay in between. CDR3 residues: CASSYTSFSSGYTF. In nucleotides, the CDR3 is TGTGCCAGCAGTTACACATCCTTCAGTTCGGGCTACACCTTC.

The chain combines TRBV4-2 with TRBJ1-1, with a tentative D call TRBD1 (5 bases). The ends were cut back, 0 bases at V and 0 bases at J, with 8 bases in the middle. The CDR3 runs to 15 residues. In germline, CDR1 is LGHNA, CDR2 YNFKEQ. The CDR3 DNA sequence: TGTGCCAGCAGCCAAGATACGACAGTGAACACTGAAGCTTTCTTT. It yields the protein CASSQDTTVNTEAFF.

The gene calls are TRBV19 and TRBJ1-1; TRBD1 is a possible D gene (5 bases). This CDR3 has 14 residues. The V end was cut by 7 bases, the J end by 1 base, with 13 bases between. Germline lookup yields CDR1 LNHDA and CDR2 SQIVND (reference sequence). The CDR3 sequence: CASTTRTQNTEAFF. DNA for the CDR3: TGTGCCAGTACTACTCGGACACAGAACACTGAAGCTTTCTTT.

The chain combines TRBV10-3 with TRBJ2-6; 7 bases are a match to TRBD1. Germline loops: CDR1 ENHRY, CDR2 SYGVKD. The length of the CDR3 is 18 residues. V trimming: 6 bases; J trimming: 1 base; junction bases outside the gene matches: 12. The CDR3, as DNA: TGTGCCATCAGCGACTTGACAGGGAAGGCATCTGGGGCCAACGTCCTGACTTTC. Its translation: CAISDLTGKASGANVLTF.

The V call is TRBV2, the J call TRBJ2-7; D possibly corresponds to TRBD1 (6 bases). The CDR3 runs 12 residues. Trimming pared 5 bases from V and 3 bases from J, leaving 8 bases between. Germline V gene lookup returns CDR1 SNHLY and CDR2 FYNNEI. CDR3 DNA sequence: TGTGCCAGCAGTACGGACAGCTACGAGCAGTACTTC. Its protein is CASSTDSYEQYF.

V and J are TRBV28 and TRBJ1-4; maybe TRBD1 (6 bases). Trimming removed 2 bases at V and 8 bases at J, with 12 bases between. This CDR3 has 14 residues. CDR1 MDHEN and CDR2 SYDVKM come from the germline V gene. As DNA, the CDR3 is TGTGCCAGCAGTTTAGGGACACCGGGGGAAAAACTGTTTTTT. It translates to CASSLGTPGEKLFF.

The genes are TRBV5-1 and TRBJ2-5; 9 bases fit TRBD1. Germline CDR1 is SGHRS and CDR2 is YFSETQ. V was clipped by 4 bases and J by 5 bases; unmatched bases: 6. CDR3 length equals 14 residues. In DNA form, the CDR3 reads TGCGCCAGCAGCCCCGGACAGGGGTTGGAGACCCAGTACTTC. Its protein product is CASSPGQGLETQYF.

The chain has TRBV25-1 and TRBJ2-7; 7 nucleotides agree with TRBD1. The CDR3 runs 16 residues. The trim removed 2 bases at V and 1 base at J, leaving 8 bases unmatched. CDR1 MGHDK and CDR2 SYGVNS come from the germline V gene. CDR3 sequence (DNA): TGTGCCAGCAGTGAAGAGGGACAGTCGCCTTCCTACGAGCAGTACTTC. It is translated as CASSEEGQSPSYEQYF.

This clone was seen only once. The chain employs TRBV28 and TRBJ2-2, with TRBD2 identical over 10 bases. The CDR3 is made up of 13 amino acids. Germline-derived CDR1 and CDR2 are MDHEN and SYDVKM. V was pared by 6 bases and J by 5 bases, with 0 bases of the junction left unmatched. In DNA, the CDR3 is TGTGCCAGCAGGACTAGCGGGACCGGGGAGCTGTTTTTT. Translated, it gives CASRTSGTGELFF.

The chain couples TRBV10-3 to TRBJ2-1, with 10 bases fitting TRBD1. V gave up 3 bases and J gave up 7 bases; unmatched junction bases: 3. The CDR3 contains 14 residues. Germline V gives CDR1 ENHRY, CDR2 SYGVKD. The CDR3 DNA is TGTGCCATCAGTGAAGGGACAGGGGCAAATGAGCAGTTCTTC. This sequence encodes CAISEGTGANEQFF.

V and J are TRBV28 and TRBJ1-4, with unresolved D. This CDR3 comprises 15 residues. Germline CDR1 reads MDHEN; CDR2 reads SYDVKM. V shed 5 bases and J shed 8 bases, with 18 bases lying between them. Here the CDR3 DNA reads TGTGCCAGCAGTCCCGAGGAGTACTTTAGGGAAAAACTGTTTTTT. Its translation is CASSPEEYFREKLFF.

V is TRBV27 and J is TRBJ2-3, with D possibly being TRBD1 (6 bases). V lost 4 bases to trimming and J lost 5 bases, with 16 bases between them. Germline V gene data show CDR1 as MNHEY and CDR2 as SMNVEV (reference sequence). The CDR3 is made up of 15 amino acids. The CDR3 spells CASSSFRGSGDTQYF. CDR3 coding DNA: TGTGCCAGCAGTTCGTTTAGGGGGTCCGGAGATACGCAGTATTTT.